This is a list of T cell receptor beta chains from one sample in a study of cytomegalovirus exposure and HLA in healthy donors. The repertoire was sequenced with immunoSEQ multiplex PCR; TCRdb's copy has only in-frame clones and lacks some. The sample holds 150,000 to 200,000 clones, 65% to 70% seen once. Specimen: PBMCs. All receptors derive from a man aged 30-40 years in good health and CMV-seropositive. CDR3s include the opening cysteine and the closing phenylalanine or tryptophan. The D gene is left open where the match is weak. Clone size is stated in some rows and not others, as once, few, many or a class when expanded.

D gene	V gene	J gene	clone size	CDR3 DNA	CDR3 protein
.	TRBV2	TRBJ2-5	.	TGTGCCAGCCTGGGGGGAGCTTATCAGGAGACCCAGTACTTC	CASLGGAYQETQYF
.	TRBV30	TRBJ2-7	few	TGTGCCTGGAGTGCGAGCTACGAGCAGTACTTC	CAWSASYEQYF
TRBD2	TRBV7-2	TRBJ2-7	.	TGTGCCAGCAGCCCAGGACTAGCGGGAGCCGCCTACGAGCAGTACTTC	CASSPGLAGAAYEQYF
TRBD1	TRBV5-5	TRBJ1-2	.	TGTGCCAGCAGCTTGGGACAGGGGGTCTCTGGCTACACCTTC	CASSLGQGVSGYTF
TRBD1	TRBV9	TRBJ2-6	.	TGTGCCAGCAGCGAGGGGCCGGGACAGGGGTTCACTGGGGCCAACGTCCTGACTTTC	CASSEGPGQGFTGANVLTF
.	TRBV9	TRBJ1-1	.	TGTGCCAGCAGCGTCGGCCCTCATGGGGCGAACACTGAAGCTTTCTTT	CASSVGPHGANTEAFF
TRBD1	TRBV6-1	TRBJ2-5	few	TGTGCCAGCAGCCCGCAGGGGGCAGGGGAGACCCAGTACTTC	CASSPQGAGETQYF
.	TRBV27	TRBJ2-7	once	TGTGCCAGCAGTCGCTTCCCGGTGGGGGCGTCCTACGAGCAGTACTTC	CASSRFPVGASYEQYF
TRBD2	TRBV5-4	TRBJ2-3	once	TGTGCCAGCAGCTTGGGGGGCTCTAGCGGGACAAGCACAGATACGCAGTATTTT	CASSLGGSSGTSTDTQYF
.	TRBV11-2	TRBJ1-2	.	TGTGCCAGCAGCTTAGGACAGCCCGAGACTGGCTACACCTTC	CASSLGQPETGYTF
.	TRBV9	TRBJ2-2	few	TGTGCCAGCAGCGCCCCCAGGGCTAGCGTAATCGGGGAGCTGTTTTTT	CASSAPRASVIGELFF
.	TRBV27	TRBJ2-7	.	TGTGCCAGCAGTTTAGCTGCAGGTCGCGAGCAGTACTTC	CASSLAAGREQYF
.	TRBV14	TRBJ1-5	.	TGTGCCAGCAGCCAAGTTTCCGGGCCCCAGCATTTT	CASSQVSGPQHF
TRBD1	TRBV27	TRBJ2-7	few	TGTGCCAGCAGTCCGAATGGACAGGGGGGCTCCTACGAGCAGTACTTC	CASSPNGQGGSYEQYF
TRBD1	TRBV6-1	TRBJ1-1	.	TGTGCCAGCAGTGACAGGGGGAAATCTGAAGCTTTCTTT	CASSDRGKSEAFF
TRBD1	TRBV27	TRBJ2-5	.	TGTGCCAGCAGTTCCCGGGACAGGGATCAAGAGACCCAGTACTTC	CASSSRDRDQETQYF
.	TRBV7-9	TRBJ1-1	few	TGTGCCAGCAGCTTTGCGGATGGAGCTTTCTTT	CASSFADGAFF
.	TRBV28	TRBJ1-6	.	TGTGCCACCCTCCCCGGCGGCTCCTATAATTCACCCCTCCACTTT	CATLPGGSYNSPLHF
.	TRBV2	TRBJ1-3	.	TGTGCCAGCAGTACCACCCGAATGACAGGTATCTCTGGAAACACCATATATTTT	CASSTTRMTGISGNTIYF
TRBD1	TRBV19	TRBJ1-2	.	TGTGCCAGTACGAAAGGACAGGGGTTTTATGGCTACACCTTC	CASTKGQGFYGYTF
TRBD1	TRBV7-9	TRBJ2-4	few	TGTGCCAGCAGGGACAGGGTGAGAAACATTCAGTACTTC	CASRDRVRNIQYF
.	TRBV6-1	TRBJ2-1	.	TGTGCCAGCAGTAATGGTGGGGGGAGTAGCAATGAGCAGTTCTTC	CASSNGGGSSNEQFF
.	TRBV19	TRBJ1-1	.	TGTGCCAGTAGTATCTCAGTTAACACTGAAGCTTTCTTT	CASSISVNTEAFF
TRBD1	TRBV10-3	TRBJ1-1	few	TGTGCCATCAGTGAGTCGAACAGGGGGACTGAAGCTTTCTTT	CAISESNRGTEAFF
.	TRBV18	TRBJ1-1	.	TGTGCCAGCTCACCCCCCGGGACACTCTACACTGAAGCTTTCTTT	CASSPPGTLYTEAFF
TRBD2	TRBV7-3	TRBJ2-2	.	TGTGCCAGCAGCCCCGCTAGCGGGAGTGTTCTAACGAACACCGGGGAGCTGTTTTTT	CASSPASGSVLTNTGELFF
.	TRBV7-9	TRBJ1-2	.	TGTGCCAGCAGCCCGCGGAACGGACAGATTAACTATGGCTACACCTTC	CASSPRNGQINYGYTF
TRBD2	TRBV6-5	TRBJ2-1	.	TGTGCCAGCTCCCGGGACTACTACAATGAGCAGTTCTTC	CASSRDYYNEQFF
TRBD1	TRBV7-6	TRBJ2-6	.	TGTGCCAGCAGCACGCCGACGGTGGACAGGGTCTCTGGGGCCAACGTCCTGACTTTC	CASSTPTVDRVSGANVLTF
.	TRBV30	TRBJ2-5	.	TGTGCCTGGAGTGGGGGACACAAGGTTGAGGAGACCCAGTACTTC	CAWSGGHKVEETQYF
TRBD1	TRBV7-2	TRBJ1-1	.	TGTGCCAGCAGCTTAAATACAGGGGGCACTGAAGCTTTCTTT	CASSLNTGGTEAFF